This TCR beta chain originates from a study of blood T cell repertoires in COVID-19. Study context: COVID-19 samples, acute and convalescent, were from the United States, Italy and Spain. Sample material is recorded as cDNA or gDNA derived from T cells, B-cell-depleted T cells, or PBMCs.

J lost 4 bases, V lost 3 bases, and 6 bases had no gene match. In germline, CDR1 is SEHNR, CDR2 FQNEAQ (reference sequence). The CDR3 has 15 residues. Seattle patients were enrolled during active infection and followed longitudinally. Per the authors' pipeline: The authors estimated nucleated cell counts from reference gene primer amplification. Produced via immunoSEQ multiplex PCR; TCRdb's table is partial and in-frame only. Clone size and V and J calls were adopted from that table, with D and trimming inferred from the DNA. This sample has fewer than 350,000 clones, with more than 80% found just once.

The TCR was taken from a woman aged 25-40 years with COVID-19, enrolled during active disease. The J gene is TRBJ2-7, the V gene TRBV7-9; 10 nucleotides match TRBD1. The sequencing input was peripheral blood. CDR3 residues: CASSFGTGDRYEQYF. DNA for the CDR3: TGTGCCAGCAGCTTCGGGACAGGGGACCGATACGAGCAGTACTTC.